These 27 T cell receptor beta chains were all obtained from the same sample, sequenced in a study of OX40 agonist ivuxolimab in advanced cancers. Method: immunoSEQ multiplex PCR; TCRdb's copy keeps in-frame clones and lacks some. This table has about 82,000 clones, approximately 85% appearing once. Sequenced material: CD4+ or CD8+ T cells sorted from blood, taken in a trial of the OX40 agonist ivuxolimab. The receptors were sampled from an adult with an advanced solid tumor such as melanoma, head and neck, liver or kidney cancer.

The CDR3 loop reads CASSLGNRGVLTGELFF. The CDR3 nucleotides are TGTGCCAGCAGCTTAGGGAACCGGGGGGTTCTCACCGGGGAGCTGTTTTTT. The V call is TRBV7-9, the J call TRBJ2-2; 7 nucleotides agree with TRBD2. CDR3 length: 17 residues. J was trimmed by 4 bases and V by 1 base; bases with no gene match: 9. Germline CDR1 and CDR2: SEHNR and FQNEAQ (reference sequence). Supplemented by reference TRBV7-9 and TRBJ2-2, the full variable domain reads DTGVSQNPRHKITKRGQNVTFRCDPISEHNRLYWYRQTLGQGPEFLTYFQNEAQLEKSRLLSDRFSAERPKGSFSTLEIQRTEQGDSAMYLCASSLGNRGVLTGELFFGEGSRLTVL.

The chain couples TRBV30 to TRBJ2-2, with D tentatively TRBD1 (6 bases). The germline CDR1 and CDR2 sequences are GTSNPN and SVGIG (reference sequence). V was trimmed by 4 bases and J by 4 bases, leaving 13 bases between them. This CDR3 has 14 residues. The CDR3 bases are TGTGCCTGGAATTCCGGGACAACCACCGGGGAGCTGTTTTTT. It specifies CAWNSGTTTGELFF.

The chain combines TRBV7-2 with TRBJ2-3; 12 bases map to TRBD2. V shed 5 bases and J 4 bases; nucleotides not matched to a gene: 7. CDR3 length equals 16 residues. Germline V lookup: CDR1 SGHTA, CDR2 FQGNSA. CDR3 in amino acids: CASSPRRLAGADTQYF. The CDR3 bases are TGTGCCAGCAGCCCCCGAAGACTAGCGGGGGCAGATACGCAGTATTTT.

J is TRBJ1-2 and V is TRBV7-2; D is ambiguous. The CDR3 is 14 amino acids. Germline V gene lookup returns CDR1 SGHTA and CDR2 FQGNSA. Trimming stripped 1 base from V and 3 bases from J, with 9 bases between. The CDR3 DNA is TGTGCCAGCAGCTTAGGTCAGGACTACTATGGCTACACCTTC. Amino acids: CASSLGQDYYGYTF.

CDR3: CASSPSNQPQHF. The CDR3 region has the DNA TGTGCCAGCAGCCCTAGCAATCAGCCCCAGCATTTT. The chain employs TRBV7-3 and TRBJ1-5; D gene unclear. V was shortened by 5 bases and J by 0 bases, with 2 bases between the two germline ends. The CDR3 consists of 12 residues. Germline V gene data show CDR1 as SGHTA and CDR2 as FQGTGA.

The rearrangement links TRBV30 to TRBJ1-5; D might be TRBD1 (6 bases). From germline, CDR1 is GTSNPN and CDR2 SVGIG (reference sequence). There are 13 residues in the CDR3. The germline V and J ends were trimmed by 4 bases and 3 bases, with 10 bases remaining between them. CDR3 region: CAWNDRTNQPQHF. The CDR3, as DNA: TGTGCCTGGAACGACAGGACCAATCAGCCCCAGCATTTT.

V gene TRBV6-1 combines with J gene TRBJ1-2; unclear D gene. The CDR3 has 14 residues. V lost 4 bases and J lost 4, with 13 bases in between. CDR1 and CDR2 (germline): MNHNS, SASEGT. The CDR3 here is CASSVEQLLYGYTF. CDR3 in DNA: TGTGCCAGCAGTGTGGAACAGTTACTCTATGGCTACACCTTC.

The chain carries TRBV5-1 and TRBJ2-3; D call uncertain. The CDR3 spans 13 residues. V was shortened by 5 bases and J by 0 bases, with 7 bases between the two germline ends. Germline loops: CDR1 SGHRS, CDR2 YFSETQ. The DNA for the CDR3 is TGCGCCAGCAGGTACACTAGCACAGATACGCAGTATTTT. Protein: CASRYTSTDTQYF.

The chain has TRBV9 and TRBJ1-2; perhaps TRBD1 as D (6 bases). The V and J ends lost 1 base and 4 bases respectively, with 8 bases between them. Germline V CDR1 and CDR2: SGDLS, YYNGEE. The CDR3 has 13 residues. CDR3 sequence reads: CASSVRGGYGYTF. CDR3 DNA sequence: TGTGCCAGCAGCGTAAGGGGGGGCTATGGCTACACCTTC.

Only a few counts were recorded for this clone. The chain's CDR3 is CSVEDGGGVEQYF. The DNA of the CDR3 is TGCAGCGTTGAAGATGGAGGGGGAGTCGAGCAGTACTTC. The rearrangement links TRBV29-1 to TRBJ2-7; D tentatively reads TRBD1 or TRBD2 (6 bases each). The germline CDR1 and CDR2 sequences are SQVTM and ANQGSEA. This CDR3 is 13 amino acids long. Trimming stripped 0 bases from V and 6 bases from J, with 12 bases between.

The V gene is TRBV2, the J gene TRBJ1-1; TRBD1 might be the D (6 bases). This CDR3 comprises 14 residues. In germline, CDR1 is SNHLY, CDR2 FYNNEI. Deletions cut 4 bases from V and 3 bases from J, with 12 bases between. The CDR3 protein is CASSVVPGDTEAFF. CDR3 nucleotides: TGTGCCAGCAGTGTTGTGCCAGGGGACACTGAAGCTTTCTTT.

CDR3 sequence (DNA): TGTGCCAGCAGTCCCAACACAGGGGGAAATCAGCCCCAGCATTTT. Translated, it gives CASSPNTGGNQPQHF. V gene TRBV27 combines with J gene TRBJ1-5; TRBD1 agrees at 8 bases. The CDR3 has 15 amino acids. CDR1 is MNHEY, CDR2 SMNVEV, per germline (reference sequence). The V and J ends lost 5 bases and 4 bases, in that order; junction bases with no gene match: 7.

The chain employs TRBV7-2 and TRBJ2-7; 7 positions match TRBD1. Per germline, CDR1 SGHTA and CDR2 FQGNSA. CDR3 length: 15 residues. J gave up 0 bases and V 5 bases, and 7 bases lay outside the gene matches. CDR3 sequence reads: CASSARTGYSYEQYF. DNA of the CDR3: TGTGCCAGCAGCGCCCGGACAGGATACTCCTACGAGCAGTACTTC.

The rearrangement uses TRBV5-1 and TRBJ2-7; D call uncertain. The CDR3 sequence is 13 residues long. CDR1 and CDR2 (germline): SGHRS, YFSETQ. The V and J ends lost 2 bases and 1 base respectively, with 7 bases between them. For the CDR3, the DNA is TGCGCCAGCAGCTTCGGCGGTTCCTACGAGCAGTACTTC. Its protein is CASSFGGSYEQYF.

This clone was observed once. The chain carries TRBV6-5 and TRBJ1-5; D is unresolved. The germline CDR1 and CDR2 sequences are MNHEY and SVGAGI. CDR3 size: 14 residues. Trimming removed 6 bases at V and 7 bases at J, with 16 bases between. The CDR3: CASRLRESGQPQHF. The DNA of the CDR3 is TGTGCCAGCAGGCTGCGGGAAAGTGGACAGCCCCAGCATTTT.

CDR3 region: CASSFDRTEQYF. CDR3 sequence (DNA): TGTGCCAGCAGCTTCGACAGGACTGAGCAGTACTTC. The V and J genes are TRBV13 and TRBJ2-7; weak D call: TRBD1 (6 bases). Trimming removed 3 bases from V and 7 bases from J, with 10 bases in between. CDR1 PRHDT and CDR2 FYEKMQ come from the germline V gene (reference sequence). This CDR3 contains 12 residues. Based on the CDR3 plus reference TRBV13 and TRBJ2-7, the full variable domain is AAGVIQSPRHLIKEKRETATLKCYPIPRHDTVYWYQQGPGQDPQFLISFYEKMQSDKGSIPDRFSAQQFSDYHSELNMSSLELGDSALYFCASSFDRTEQYFGPGTRLTVT.

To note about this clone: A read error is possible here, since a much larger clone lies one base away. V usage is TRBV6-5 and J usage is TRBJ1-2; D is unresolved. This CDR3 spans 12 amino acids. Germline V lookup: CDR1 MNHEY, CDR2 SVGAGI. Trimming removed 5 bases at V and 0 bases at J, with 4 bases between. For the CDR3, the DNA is TGTGCCAGCAGTCAGGCTAACTATGGCTACACCTTC. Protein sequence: CASSQANYGYTF.

The CDR3 coding sequence is TGTGCCAGCAGCCCCGGGGAGGGCTATGGCTACACCTTC. Translating it yields CASSPGEGYGYTF. The chain uses TRBV9 and TRBJ1-2; D gene uncertain. Germline V gene data show CDR1 as SGDLS and CDR2 as YYNGEE. V lost 4 bases, J lost 4 bases, and 11 bases lay in between. CDR3 length: 13 residues.

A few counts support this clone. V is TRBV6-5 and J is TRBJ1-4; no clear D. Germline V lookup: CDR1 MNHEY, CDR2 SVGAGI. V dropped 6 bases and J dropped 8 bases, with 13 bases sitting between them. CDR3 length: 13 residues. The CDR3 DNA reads TGTGCCAGCAGCGAAAGGACTTCCGAAAAACTGTTTTTT. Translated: CASSERTSEKLFF.

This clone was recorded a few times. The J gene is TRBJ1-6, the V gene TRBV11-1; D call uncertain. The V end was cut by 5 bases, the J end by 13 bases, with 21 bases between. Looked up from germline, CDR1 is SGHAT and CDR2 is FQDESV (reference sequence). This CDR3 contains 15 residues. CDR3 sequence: CASSRPAHTRSPLHF. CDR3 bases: TGTGCCAGCAGCCGCCCCGCCCACACAAGGAGCCCCCTCCACTTT.

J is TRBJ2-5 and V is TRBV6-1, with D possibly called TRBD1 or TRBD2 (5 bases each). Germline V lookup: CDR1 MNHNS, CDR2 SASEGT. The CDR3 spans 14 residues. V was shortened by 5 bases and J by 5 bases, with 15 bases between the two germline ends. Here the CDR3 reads CASSLGGSRETQYF. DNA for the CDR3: TGTGCCAGCAGTCTTGGGGGTTCACGGGAGACCCAGTACTTC.

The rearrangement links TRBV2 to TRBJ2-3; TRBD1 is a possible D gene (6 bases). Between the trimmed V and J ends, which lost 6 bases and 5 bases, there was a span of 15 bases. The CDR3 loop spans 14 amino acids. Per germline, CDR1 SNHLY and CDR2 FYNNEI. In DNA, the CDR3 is TGTGCCAGCAGCGGTCAGGGGCAGGGAGATACGCAGTATTTT. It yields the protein CASSGQGQGDTQYF.

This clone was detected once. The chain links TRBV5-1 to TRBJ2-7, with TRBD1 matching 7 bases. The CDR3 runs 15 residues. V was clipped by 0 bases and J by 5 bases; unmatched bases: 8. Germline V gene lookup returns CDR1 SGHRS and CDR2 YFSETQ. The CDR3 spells CASSLVSATGNEQYF. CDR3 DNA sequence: TGCGCCAGCAGCTTGGTCTCCGCGACAGGGAACGAGCAGTACTTC.

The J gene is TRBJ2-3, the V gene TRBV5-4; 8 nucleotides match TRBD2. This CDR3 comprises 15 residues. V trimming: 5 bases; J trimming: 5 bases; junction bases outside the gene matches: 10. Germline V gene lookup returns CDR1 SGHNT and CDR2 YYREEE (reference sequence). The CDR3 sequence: CASSRSGGQGDTQYF. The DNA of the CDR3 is TGTGCCAGCAGTCGCTCGGGGGGGCAAGGAGATACGCAGTATTTT.

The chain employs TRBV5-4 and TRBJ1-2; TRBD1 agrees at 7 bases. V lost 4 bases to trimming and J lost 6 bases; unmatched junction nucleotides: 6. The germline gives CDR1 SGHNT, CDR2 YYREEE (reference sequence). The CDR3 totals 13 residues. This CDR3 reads CASSAQTGHGYTF. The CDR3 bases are TGTGCCAGCAGCGCTCAGACAGGGCATGGCTACACCTTC. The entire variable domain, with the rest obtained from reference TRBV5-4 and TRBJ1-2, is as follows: ETGVTQSPTHLIKTRGQQVTLRCSSQSGHNTVSWYQQALGQGPQFIFQYYREEENGRGNFPPRFSGLQFPNYSSELNVNALELDDSALYLCASSAQTGHGYTFGSGTRLTVV.

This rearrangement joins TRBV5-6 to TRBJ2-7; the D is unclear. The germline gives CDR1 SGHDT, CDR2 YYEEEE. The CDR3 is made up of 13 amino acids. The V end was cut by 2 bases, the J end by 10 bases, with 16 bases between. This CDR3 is CASSFGLMRQQYF. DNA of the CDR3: TGTGCCAGCAGCTTCGGGTTGATGCGACAACAGTACTTC.

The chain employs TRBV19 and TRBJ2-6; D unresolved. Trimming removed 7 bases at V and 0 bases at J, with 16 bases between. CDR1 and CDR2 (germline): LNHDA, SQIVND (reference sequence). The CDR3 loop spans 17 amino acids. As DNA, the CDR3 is TGTGCCAGTACTTCGACAAGGTGGAGCTCTGGGGCCAACGTCCTGACTTTC. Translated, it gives CASTSTRWSSGANVLTF.